This record covers a single T cell receptor beta chain. No antigen is known for it. Germline CDR1 and CDR2: SGHNT and YYREEE (reference sequence). The CDR3 runs to 17 residues. The V gene end was trimmed by 4 bases and the J gene end by 0 bases; junction bases not matched to a gene: 8. The sample's time point: week 23, last vaccination. Mutant IDH1 20-mer peptide, at 300 ug, made up each vaccine dose, with topical imiquimod. The method was immunoSEQ multiplex PCR; TCRdb's version includes in-frame clones alone and lacks a portion of them. The sample yields fewer than 45,000 clones, about 75% seen once. The data belong to a study of a mutant IDH1 vaccine in newly diagnosed glioma.

This specimen was PBMCs, taken from a glioma patient whose treatment included an IDH1 peptide vaccine. The V call is TRBV5-4, the J call TRBJ2-2; 8 bases line up with TRBD2. This sequence originates from a man aged 50 to 59 with glioma. As DNA, the CDR3 is TGTGCCAGCAGCCCGCGCAGCGGGGGTGCGAACACCGGGGAGCTGTTTTTT. This gives the protein CASSPRSGGANTGELFF.